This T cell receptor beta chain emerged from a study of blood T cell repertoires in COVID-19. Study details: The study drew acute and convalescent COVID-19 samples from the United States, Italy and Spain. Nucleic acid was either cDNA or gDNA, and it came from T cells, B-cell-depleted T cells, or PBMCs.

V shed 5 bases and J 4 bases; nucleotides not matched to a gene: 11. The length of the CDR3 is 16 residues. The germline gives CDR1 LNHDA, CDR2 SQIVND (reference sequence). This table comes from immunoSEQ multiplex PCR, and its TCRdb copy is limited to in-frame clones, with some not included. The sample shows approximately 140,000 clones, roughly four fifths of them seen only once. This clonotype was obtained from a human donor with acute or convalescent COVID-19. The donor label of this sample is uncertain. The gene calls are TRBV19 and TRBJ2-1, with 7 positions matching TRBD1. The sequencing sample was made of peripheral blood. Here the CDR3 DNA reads TGTGCCAGTAGTCCCCACCGGGACAGAATATACAATGAGCAGTTCTTC. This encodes CASSPHRDRIYNEQFF.